This TCR beta chain stems from a study of T-cell reconstitution after alpha-beta-depleted transplantation in children. Study-wide points: In patients about two months after transplant, alpha-beta T cells reportedly arose from several hundred expanded graft clones. Newly made T cells mostly supplied T-cell counts and diversity one year after transplant.

Preparation of the TCRbeta library involved a method that used unique molecular identifiers. TCRdb recomputed calls from the PCR reads with MiXCR, one row per CDR3 protein. This table holds hundreds of thousands of distinct CDR3 sequences, 15% to 20% found once. The CDR3 consists of 15 residues. V was shortened by 2 bases and J by 0 bases, with 11 bases between the two germline ends. CDR1 is MNHEY, CDR2 SVGAGI, per germline. A few counts support this clonotype. Its target is unknown. This TCR was recovered from a boy under two years old who had a stem cell transplant for Wiskott-Aldrich syndrome, so the T cells may come from the graft donor. The chain is built from TRBV6-5 and TRBJ2-7, with D uncertain. Sequencing used PBMCs, mostly from graft donor cells, obtained 360 days after TCRalphabeta/CD19-depleted stem cell transplant. CDR3 sequence: CASSYNIKFSYEQYF. The CDR3 region has the DNA TGTGCCAGCAGTTACAACATTAAGTTCTCCTACGAGCAGTACTTC.